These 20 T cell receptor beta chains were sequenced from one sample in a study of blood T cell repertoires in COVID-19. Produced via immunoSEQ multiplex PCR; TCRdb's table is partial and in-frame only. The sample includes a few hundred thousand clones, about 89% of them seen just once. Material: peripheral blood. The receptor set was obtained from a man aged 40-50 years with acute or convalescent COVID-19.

The CDR3 DNA sequence: TGTGCCAGCAGTTTGGACAGGGAGGTCGCTGAAGCTTTCTTT. Translation: CASSLDREVAEAFF. The genes are TRBV28 and TRBJ1-1; 8 nucleotides line up with TRBD1. The ends lost 3 bases at V and 6 bases at J; junction bases unmatched: 6. The CDR3 consists of 14 residues. The V gene's germline CDR1 is MDHEN and CDR2 SYDVKM.

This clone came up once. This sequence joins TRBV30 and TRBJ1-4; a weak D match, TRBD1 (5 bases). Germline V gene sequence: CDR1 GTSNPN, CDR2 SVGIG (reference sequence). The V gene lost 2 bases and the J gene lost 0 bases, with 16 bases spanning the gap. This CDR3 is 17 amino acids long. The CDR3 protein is CAWSLASGTATNEKLFF. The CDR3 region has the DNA TGTGCCTGGAGTTTGGCCTCCGGGACTGCAACTAATGAAAAACTGTTTTTT.

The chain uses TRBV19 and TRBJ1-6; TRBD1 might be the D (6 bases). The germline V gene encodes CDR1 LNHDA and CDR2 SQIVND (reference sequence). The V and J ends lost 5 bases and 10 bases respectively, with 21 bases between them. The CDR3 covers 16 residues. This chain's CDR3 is CASSFRTAARRSPLHF. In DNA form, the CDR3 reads TGTGCCAGTAGTTTTAGGACAGCCGCGAGAAGATCACCCCTCCACTTT.

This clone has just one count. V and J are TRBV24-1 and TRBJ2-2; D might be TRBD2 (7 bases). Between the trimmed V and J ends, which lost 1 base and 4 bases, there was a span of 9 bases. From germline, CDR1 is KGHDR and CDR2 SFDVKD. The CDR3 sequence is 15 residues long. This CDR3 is CATSDLGGGTGELFF. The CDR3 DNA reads TGTGCCACCAGTGATTTAGGGGGGGGCACCGGGGAGCTGTTTTTT.

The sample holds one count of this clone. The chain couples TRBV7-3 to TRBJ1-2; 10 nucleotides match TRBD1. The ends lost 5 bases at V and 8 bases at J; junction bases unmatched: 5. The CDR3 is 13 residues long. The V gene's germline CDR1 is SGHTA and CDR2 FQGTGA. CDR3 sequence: CASSRTGGNGYTF. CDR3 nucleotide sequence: TGTGCCAGCAGCCGGACAGGGGGAAACGGCTACACCTTC.

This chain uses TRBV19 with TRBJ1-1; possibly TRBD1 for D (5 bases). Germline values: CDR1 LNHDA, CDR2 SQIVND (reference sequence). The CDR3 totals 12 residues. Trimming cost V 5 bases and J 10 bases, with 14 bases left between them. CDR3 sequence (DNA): TGTGCCAGTAGTCTCGAGAAGGGGCGAGCTTTCTTT. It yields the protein CASSLEKGRAFF.

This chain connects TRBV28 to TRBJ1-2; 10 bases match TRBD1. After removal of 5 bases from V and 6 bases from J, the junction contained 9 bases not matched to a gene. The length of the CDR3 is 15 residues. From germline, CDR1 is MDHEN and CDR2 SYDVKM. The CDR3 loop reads CASSPRDRGIHGYTF. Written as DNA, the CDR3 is TGTGCCAGCAGTCCACGGGACAGGGGTATTCATGGCTACACCTTC.

CDR3 DNA: TGTGCCAGCAGCCCCCCCGGGTTGTATTCACCCCTCCACTTT. The encoded protein is CASSPPGLYSPLHF. This chain joins TRBV7-2 and TRBJ1-6, with unresolved D. Per the germline V gene, CDR1 is SGHTA and CDR2 is FQGNSA. The length of the CDR3 is 14 residues. Trimming took off 5 bases at V and 8 bases at J, with 13 bases between the two ends.

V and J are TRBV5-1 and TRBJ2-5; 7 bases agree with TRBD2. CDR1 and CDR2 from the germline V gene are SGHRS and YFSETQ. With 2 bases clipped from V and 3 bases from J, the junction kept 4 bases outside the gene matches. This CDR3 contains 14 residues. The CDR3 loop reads CASSFRLAEETQYF. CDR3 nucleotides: TGCGCCAGCAGCTTCCGTCTAGCGGAAGAGACCCAGTACTTC.

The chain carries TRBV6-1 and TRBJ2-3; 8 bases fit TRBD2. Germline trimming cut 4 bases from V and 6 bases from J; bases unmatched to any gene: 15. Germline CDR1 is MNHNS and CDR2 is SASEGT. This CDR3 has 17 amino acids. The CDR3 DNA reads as TGTGCCAGCAGTGGTCGTCGTGGTAGCGGGAACCGGGATACGCAGTATTTT. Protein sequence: CASSGRRGSGNRDTQYF.

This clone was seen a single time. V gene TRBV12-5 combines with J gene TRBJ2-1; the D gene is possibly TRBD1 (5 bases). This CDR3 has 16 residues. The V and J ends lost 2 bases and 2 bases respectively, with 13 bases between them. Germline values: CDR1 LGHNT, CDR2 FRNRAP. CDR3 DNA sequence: TGTGCTAGTGGTTTGCCACGGGTGACAGCCTACAATGAGCAGTTCTTC. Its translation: CASGLPRVTAYNEQFF.

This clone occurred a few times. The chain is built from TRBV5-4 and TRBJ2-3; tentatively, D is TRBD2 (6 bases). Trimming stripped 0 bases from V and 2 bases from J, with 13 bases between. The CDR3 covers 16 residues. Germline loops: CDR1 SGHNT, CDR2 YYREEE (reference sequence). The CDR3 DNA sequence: TGTGCCAGCAGCTTGGGGTCTGGCGGGGCCACAGATACGCAGTATTTT. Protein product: CASSLGSGGATDTQYF.

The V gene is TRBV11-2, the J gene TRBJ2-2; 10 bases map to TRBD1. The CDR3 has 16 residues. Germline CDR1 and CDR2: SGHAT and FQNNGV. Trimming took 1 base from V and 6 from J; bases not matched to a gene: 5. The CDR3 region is CASSLVQDRGSGELFF. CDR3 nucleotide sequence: TGTGCCAGCAGCTTAGTTCAGGACAGGGGGTCCGGGGAGCTGTTTTTT.

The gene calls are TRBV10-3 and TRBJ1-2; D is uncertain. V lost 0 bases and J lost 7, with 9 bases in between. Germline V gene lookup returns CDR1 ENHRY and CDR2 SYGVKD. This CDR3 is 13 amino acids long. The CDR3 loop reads CAISESGRGGYTF. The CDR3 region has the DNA TGTGCCATCAGTGAGTCAGGGAGAGGTGGCTACACCTTC.

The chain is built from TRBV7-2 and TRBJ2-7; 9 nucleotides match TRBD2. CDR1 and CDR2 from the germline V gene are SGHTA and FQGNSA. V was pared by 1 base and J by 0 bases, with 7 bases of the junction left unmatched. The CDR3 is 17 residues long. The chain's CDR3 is CASSLVARGGSSYEQYF. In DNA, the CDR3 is TGTGCCAGCAGCTTAGTGGCGCGGGGGGGCAGCTCCTACGAGCAGTACTTC.

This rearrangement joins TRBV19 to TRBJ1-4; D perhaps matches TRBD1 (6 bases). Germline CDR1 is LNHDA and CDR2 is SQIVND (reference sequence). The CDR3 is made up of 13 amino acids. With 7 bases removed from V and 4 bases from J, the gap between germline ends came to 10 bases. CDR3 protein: CASTGVFNEKLFF. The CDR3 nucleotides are TGTGCCAGTACAGGGGTCTTTAATGAAAAACTGTTTTTT.

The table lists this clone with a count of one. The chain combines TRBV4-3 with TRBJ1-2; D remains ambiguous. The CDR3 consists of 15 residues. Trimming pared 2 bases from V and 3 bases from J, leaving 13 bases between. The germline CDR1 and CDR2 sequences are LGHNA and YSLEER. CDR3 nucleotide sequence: TGCGCCAGCAGCCAATCCCGGTCCCGCGACTATGGCTACACCTTC. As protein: CASSQSRSRDYGYTF.

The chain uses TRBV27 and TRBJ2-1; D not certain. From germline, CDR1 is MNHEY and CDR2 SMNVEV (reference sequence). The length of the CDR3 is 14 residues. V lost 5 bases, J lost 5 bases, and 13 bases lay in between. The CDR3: CASSPRSVNNEQFF. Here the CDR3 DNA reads TGTGCCAGCAGTCCTCGGTCTGTCAACAATGAGCAGTTCTTC.

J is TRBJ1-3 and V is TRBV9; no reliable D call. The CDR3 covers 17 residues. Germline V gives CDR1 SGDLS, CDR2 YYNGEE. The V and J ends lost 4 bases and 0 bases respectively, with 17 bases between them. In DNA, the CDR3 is TGTGCCAGCAGCCTCTCTATTGGGAGTTACTCTGGAAACACCATATATTTT. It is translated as CASSLSIGSYSGNTIYF.

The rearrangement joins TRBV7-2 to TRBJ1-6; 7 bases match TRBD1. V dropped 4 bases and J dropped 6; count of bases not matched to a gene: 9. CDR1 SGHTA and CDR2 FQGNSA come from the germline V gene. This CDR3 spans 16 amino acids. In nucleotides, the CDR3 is TGTGCCAGCAGCTCGTACCCGACAGGGTTTAATTCACCCCTCCACTTT. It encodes CASSSYPTGFNSPLHF.